This is a list of T cell receptor beta chains from one sample in a study of T-cell reconstitution after alpha-beta-depleted transplantation in children. TCRdb processed the PCR reads anew with MiXCR; each CDR3 protein has one entry. The sample has around 450,000 distinct CDR3 sequences, over 40% seen once; the top ten hold 27%. The material was PBMCs, obtained before TCRalphabeta/CD19-depleted stem cell transplant. The receptors were gathered from a girl aged 2 to 10 with aplastic anemia, due to receive a stem cell transplant. CDR3s include the opening cysteine and the closing phenylalanine or tryptophan. The D gene is left open where the match is weak. Some rows have no size entry. The others give once, few or many, or a class for an expanded clone.

TRBJ2-5 TRBV20-1 TRBD2 . CSARVGRGSSQETQYF TGCAGTGCTAGAGTGGGGCGGGGGAGCTCACAAGAGACCCAGTACTTC
TRBJ2-7 TRBV5-1 TRBD2 . CASSLDIAGGHEQYF TGCGCCAGCAGCTTGGATATAGCGGGAGGCCACGAGCAGTACTTC
TRBJ1-4 TRBV5-5 TRBD1 few CASSLPGQYEKLFF TGTGCCAGCAGCTTACCGGGACAGTATGAAAAACTGTTTTTT
TRBJ2-5 TRBV5-6 . few CASSSEGRTQYF TGTGCCAGCAGCTCGGAGGGGAGGACCCAGTACTTC
TRBJ2-7 TRBV6-1 . . CASSLRGGDPSEQYF TGTGCCAGCTCACTCAGGGGGGGGGATCCTTCCGAGCAGTACTTC
TRBJ2-1 TRBV12-3/TRBV12-4 . many CASSLGGFGQFF TGTGCCAGCAGCCTCGGCGGTTTTGGGCAGTTCTTC
TRBJ1-1 TRBV5-1 . many CASSLEANTEAFF TGCGCCAGCAGCTTGGAAGCGAACACTGAAGCTTTCTTT
TRBJ2-5 TRBV9 . . CASSGWGEQETQYF TGTGCCAGCAGCGGATGGGGAGAACAAGAGACCCAGTACTTC
TRBJ2-6 TRBV7-8 TRBD2 many CASSLGPGGYSGANVLTF TGTGCCAGCAGCTTAGGTCCGGGGGGATATTCTGGGGCCAACGTCCTGACTTTC
TRBJ2-3 TRBV27 . . CASADRRPTQYF TGTGCCAGCGCTGATCGCCGCCCTACGCAGTATTTT
TRBJ2-1 TRBV6-2/TRBV6-3 . . CASSWPGATNNEQFF TGTGCCAGCAGTTGGCCAGGGGCCACCAACAATGAGCAGTTCTTC
TRBJ2-7 TRBV12-3/TRBV12-4 . few CASSLGDGTYEQYF TGTGCCAGCAGTCTAGGGGACGGAACCTACGAGCAGTACTTC
TRBJ2-1 TRBV18 TRBD2 . CASSTPGLAVYNEQFF TGTGCCAGCTCGACCCCGGGACTAGCGGTGTACAATGAGCAGTTCTTC
TRBJ2-6 TRBV6-5 . . CASISLAGANVTF TGTGCCAGCATTTCACTGGCTGGGGCCAACGTCACTTTC
TRBJ2-6 TRBV28 . . CASRPGHSGANVLTF TGTGCCAGCAGACCTGGACATTCTGGGGCCAACGTCCTGACTTTC
TRBJ2-7 TRBV7-9 TRBD1 few CASNNRGLEKQYF TGTGCCAGCAACAACAGGGGGCTGGAGAAGCAGTACTTC
TRBJ2-1 TRBV20-1 TRBD2 few CSARDQPAGGYNEQFF TGCAGTGCTAGAGATCAGCCCGCGGGAGGGTACAATGAGCAGTTCTTC
TRBJ1-1 TRBV29-1 . many CSSRRRNTEAFF TGCAGCAGCAGACGGAGGAACACTGAAGCTTTCTTT
TRBJ1-5 TRBV6-2/TRBV6-3 . . CASSYQTGRQHF TGTGCCAGCAGTTACCAAACGGGGCGCCAGCATTTT
TRBJ2-5 TRBV11-3 TRBD2 . CASSSQRGGQETQYF TGTGCCAGCAGCTCCCAGCGGGGGGGCCAAGAGACCCAGTACTTC
TRBJ2-3 TRBV29-1 TRBD2 . CSVNPTSGEGDTQYF TGCAGCGTTAACCCGACTAGCGGGGAGGGTGATACGCAGTATTTT
TRBJ2-5 TRBV5-1 . few CASSFSRSETQYF TGCGCCAGCAGCTTTAGTAGGTCAGAGACCCAGTACTTC
TRBJ2-6 TRBV6-1 . . CASSRGGTGANVLTF TGTGCCAGCAGCCGCGGAGGAACTGGGGCCAACGTCCTGACTTTC
TRBJ2-1 TRBV29-1 . many CSAWVYNEQFF TGCAGCGCCTGGGTTTACAATGAGCAGTTCTTC
TRBJ2-3 TRBV29-1 TRBD2 . CSVGLAGVTDTQYF TGCAGCGTAGGACTAGCGGGGGTCACAGATACGCAGTATTTT
TRBJ2-1 TRBV5-1 . many CASSLGERHLSNEQFF TGCGCCAGCAGCTTGGGGGAGCGCCATTTAAGCAATGAGCAGTTCTTC
TRBJ1-4 TRBV20-1 . . CSAQNEKLFF TGCAGTGCTCAGAATGAAAAACTGTTTTTT
TRBJ1-2 TRBV20-1 . . CSAWRGGGYTF TGCAGTGCCTGGAGGGGGGGTGGCTACACCTTC
TRBJ2-1 TRBV20-1 . few CSAPAGGSYNEQFF TGCAGTGCTCCCGCTGGGGGCTCCTACAATGAGCAGTTCTTC
TRBJ1-1 TRBV20-1 . . CSARTAGRPAFF TGCAGTGCTAGGACCGCCGGCAGGCCCGCTTTCTTT
TRBJ1-1 TRBV4-1 . many CASSLPSGKMNTEAFF TGCGCCAGCAGCCTCCCTTCCGGAAAAATGAACACTGAAGCTTTCTTT
TRBJ2-5 TRBV29-1 . many CSVSLTALQETQYF TGCAGCGTCTCCCTGACAGCACTCCAAGAGACCCAGTACTTC
TRBJ2-1 TRBV20-1 . . CSARATFNEQFF TGCAGTGCTAGAGCTACCTTCAATGAGCAGTTCTTC
TRBJ2-3 TRBV4-1 TRBD2 . CASSSPGGLTDTQYF TGCGCCAGCAGCTCCCCGGGGGGGTTAACAGATACGCAGTATTTT
TRBJ2-5 TRBV20-1 . many CSARDPLGESTQYF TGCAGTGCTAGAGATCCCTTGGGGGAGTCGACCCAGTACTTC
TRBJ2-1 TRBV29-1 TRBD1 many CSVDRQGNEQFF TGCAGCGTAGACCGACAGGGTAATGAGCAGTTCTTC
TRBJ2-2 TRBV29-1 . . CSVERGTGELFF TGCAGCGTTGAACGGGGCACCGGGGAGCTGTTTTTT